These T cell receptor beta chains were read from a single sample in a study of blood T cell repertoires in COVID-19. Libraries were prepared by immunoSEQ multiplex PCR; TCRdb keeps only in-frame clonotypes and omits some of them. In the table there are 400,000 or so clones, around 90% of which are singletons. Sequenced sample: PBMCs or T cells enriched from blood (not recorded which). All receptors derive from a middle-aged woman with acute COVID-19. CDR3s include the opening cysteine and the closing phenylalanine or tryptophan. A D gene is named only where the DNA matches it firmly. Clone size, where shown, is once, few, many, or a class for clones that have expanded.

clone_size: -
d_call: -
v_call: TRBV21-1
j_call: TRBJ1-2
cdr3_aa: CASTIYGYTF
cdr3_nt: TGTGCCAGCACCATTTATGGCTACACCTTC

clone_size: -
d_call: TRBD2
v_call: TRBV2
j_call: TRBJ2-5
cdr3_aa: CASSGLAGRETQYF
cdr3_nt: TGTGCCAGCAGTGGGCTAGCGGGGAGAGAGACCCAGTACTTC

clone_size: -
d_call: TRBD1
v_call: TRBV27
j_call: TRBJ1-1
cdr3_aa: CASSKGQENTEAFF
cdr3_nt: TGTGCCAGCAGCAAGGGACAGGAGAACACTGAAGCTTTCTTT

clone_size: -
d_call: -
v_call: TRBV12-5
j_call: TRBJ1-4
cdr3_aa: CASGSGALNEKLFF
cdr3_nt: TGTGCTAGTGGTTCAGGGGCCCTTAATGAAAAACTGTTTTTT

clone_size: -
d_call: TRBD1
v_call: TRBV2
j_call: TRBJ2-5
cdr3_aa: CASRRSRDRVETQYF
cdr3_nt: TGTGCCAGCAGGCGAAGCCGGGACAGGGTAGAGACCCAGTACTTC

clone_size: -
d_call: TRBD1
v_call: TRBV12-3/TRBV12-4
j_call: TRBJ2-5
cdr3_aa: CASSQGATETQYF
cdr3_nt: TGTGCCAGCAGTCAGGGGGCTACGGAGACCCAGTACTTC

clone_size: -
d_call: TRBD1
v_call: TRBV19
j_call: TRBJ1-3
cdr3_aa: CASSITGVYSGNTIYF
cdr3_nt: TGTGCCAGTAGTATTACAGGGGTCTACTCTGGAAACACCATATATTTT

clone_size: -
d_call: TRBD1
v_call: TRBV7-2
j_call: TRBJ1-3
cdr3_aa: CASRKYSSDRGGNTIYF
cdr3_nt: TGTGCCAGCAGGAAGTATAGCTCAGACAGGGGAGGAAACACCATATATTTT

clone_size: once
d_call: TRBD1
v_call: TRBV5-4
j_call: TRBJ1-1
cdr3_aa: CASSFDRDTEAFF
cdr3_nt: TGTGCCAGCAGCTTCGACAGGGACACTGAAGCTTTCTTT

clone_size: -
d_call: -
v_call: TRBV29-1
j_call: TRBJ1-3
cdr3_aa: CSVDVRGGNTIYF
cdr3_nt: TGCAGCGTTGACGTCAGGGGAGGAAACACCATATATTTT

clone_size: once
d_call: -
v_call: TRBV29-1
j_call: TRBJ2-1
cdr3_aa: CSVAGRGVPNEQFF
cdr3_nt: TGCAGCGTTGCTGGCAGGGGAGTACCAAATGAGCAGTTCTTC

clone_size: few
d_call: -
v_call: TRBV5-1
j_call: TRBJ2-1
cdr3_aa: CASRLQGGGNEQFF
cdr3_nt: TGCGCCAGCAGACTCCAGGGAGGAGGGAATGAGCAGTTCTTC

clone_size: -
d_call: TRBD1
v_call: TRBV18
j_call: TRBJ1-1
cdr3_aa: CANSQGANTEAFF
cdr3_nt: TGTGCCAACTCTCAGGGGGCGAACACTGAAGCTTTCTTT

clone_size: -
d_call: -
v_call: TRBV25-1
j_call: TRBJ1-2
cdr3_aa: CASSPAGSSGYTF
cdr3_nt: TGTGCCAGCTCGCCTGCAGGGTCAAGTGGCTACACCTTC

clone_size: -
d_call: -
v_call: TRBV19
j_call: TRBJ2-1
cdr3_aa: CASSIDHVAVAYNEQFF
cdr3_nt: TGTGCCAGTAGTATAGATCATGTAGCGGTCGCCTACAATGAGCAGTTCTTC

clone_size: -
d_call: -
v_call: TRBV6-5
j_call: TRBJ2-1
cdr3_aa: CASSPTSFYNEQFF
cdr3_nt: TGTGCCAGCAGTCCCACTAGCTTCTACAATGAGCAGTTCTTC

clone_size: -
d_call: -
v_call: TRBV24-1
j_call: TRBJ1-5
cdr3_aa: CATSDLLPRGGQPQHF
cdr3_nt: TGTGCCACCAGTGATTTACTTCCAAGGGGCGGTCAGCCCCAGCATTTT

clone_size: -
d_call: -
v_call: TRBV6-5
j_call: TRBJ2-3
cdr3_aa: CASSYRRGDTQYF
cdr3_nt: TGTGCCAGCAGTTACCGCCGGGGAGATACGCAGTATTTT

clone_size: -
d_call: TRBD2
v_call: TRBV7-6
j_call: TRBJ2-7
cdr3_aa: CASSPSGGAYEQYF
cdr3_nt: TGTGCCAGCAGCCCCAGCGGGGGGGCCTACGAGCAGTACTTC

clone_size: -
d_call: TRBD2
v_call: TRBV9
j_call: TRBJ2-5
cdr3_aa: CASSPYPGTSGEETQYF
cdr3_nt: TGTGCCAGCAGCCCATATCCCGGGACTAGCGGGGAAGAGACCCAGTACTTC

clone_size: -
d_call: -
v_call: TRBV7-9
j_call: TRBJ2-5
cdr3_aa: CASSQGLQETQYF
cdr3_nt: TGTGCCAGCAGCCAAGGACTTCAAGAGACCCAGTACTTC

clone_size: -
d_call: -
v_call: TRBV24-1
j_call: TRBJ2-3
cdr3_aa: CATSDRQGASQYF
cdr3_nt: TGTGCCACCAGTGATCGGCAAGGGGCATCGCAGTATTTT

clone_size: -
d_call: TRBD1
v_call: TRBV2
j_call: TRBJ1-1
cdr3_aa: CASTISGTGGVTEAFF
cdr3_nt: TGTGCCAGCACCATCTCCGGGACAGGGGGGGTCACTGAAGCTTTCTTT

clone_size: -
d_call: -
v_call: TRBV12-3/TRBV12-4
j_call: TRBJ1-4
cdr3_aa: CASSRRREKLFF
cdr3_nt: TGTGCCAGCAGTCGACGGAGGGAAAAACTGTTTTTT

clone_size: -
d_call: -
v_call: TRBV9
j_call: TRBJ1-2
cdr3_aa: CASSVAEGYGYTF
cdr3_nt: TGTGCCAGCAGCGTAGCTGAGGGTTATGGCTACACCTTC

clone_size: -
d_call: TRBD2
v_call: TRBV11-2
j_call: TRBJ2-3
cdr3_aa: CASSLDQIRASGRTDTQYF
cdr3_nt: TGTGCCAGCAGCTTAGATCAGATCCGGGCTAGCGGACGCACAGATACGCAGTATTTT

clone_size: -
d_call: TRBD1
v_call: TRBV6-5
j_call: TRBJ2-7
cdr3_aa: CASSGTAPPYEQYF
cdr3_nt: TGTGCCAGCAGCGGGACAGCACCTCCCTACGAGCAGTACTTC

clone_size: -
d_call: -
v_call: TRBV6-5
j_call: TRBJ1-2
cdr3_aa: CASRAGTQNYGYTF
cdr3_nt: TGTGCCAGCAGAGCCGGGACACAAAACTATGGCTACACCTTC

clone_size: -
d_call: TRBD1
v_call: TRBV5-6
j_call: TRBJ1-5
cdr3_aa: CASSLGNRGLNQPQHF
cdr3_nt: TGTGCCAGCAGCTTGGGCAACAGGGGGCTCAATCAGCCCCAGCATTTT

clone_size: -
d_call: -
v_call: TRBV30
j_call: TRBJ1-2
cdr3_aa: CAWSVLRGDGYTF
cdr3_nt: TGTGCCTGGAGTGTACTTCGGGGGGATGGCTACACCTTC

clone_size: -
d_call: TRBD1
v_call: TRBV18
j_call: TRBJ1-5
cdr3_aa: CASSPGTGNQPQHF
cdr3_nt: TGTGCCAGCTCACCAGGGACAGGGAATCAGCCCCAGCATTTT

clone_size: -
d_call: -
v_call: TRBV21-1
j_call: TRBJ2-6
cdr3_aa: CASSLKLGRRFSGANVLTF
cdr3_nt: TGTGCCAGCAGCCTCAAACTAGGACGGCGATTCTCTGGGGCCAACGTCCTGACTTTC